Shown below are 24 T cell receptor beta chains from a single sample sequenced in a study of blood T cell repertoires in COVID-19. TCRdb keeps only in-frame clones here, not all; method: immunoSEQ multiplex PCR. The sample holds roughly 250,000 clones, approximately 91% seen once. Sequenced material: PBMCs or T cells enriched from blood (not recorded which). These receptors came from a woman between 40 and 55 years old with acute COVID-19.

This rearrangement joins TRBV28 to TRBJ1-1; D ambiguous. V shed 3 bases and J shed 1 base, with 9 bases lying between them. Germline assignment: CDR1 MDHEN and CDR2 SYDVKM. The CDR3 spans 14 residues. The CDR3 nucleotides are TGTGCCAGCAGTTTTCCGGGAACGAACACTGAAGCTTTCTTT. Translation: CASSFPGTNTEAFF. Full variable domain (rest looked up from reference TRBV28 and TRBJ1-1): DVKVTQSSRYLVKRTGEKVFLECVQDMDHENMFWYRQDPGLGLRLIYFSYDVKMKEKGDIPEGYSVSREKKERFSLILESASTNQTSMYLCASSFPGTNTEAFFGQGTRLTVV.

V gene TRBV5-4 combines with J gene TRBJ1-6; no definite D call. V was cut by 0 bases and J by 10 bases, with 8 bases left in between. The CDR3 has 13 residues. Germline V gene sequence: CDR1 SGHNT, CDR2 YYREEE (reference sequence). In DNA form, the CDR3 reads TGTGCCAGCAGCTTGGTAAATCAGTCACCCCTCCACTTT. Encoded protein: CASSLVNQSPLHF.

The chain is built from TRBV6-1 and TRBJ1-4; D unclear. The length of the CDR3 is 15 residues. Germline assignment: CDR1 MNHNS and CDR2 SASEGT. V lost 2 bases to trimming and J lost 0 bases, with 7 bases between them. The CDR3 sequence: CASSETVSTNEKLFF. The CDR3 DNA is TGTGCCAGCAGTGAAACAGTCTCAACTAATGAAAAACTGTTTTTT.

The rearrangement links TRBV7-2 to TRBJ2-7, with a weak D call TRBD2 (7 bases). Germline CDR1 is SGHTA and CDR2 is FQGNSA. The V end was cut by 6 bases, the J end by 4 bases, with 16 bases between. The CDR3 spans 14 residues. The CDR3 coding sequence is TGTGCCAGCAGTCGCTGGGGGGGCGGTTACGAGCAGTACTTC. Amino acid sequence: CASSRWGGGYEQYF.

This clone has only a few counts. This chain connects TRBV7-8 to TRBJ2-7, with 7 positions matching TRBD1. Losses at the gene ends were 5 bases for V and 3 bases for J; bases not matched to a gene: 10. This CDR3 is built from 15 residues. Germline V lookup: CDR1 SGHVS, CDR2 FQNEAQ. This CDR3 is CASSLARGLNYEQYF. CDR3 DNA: TGTGCCAGCAGCCTCGCGAGGGGGCTGAACTACGAGCAGTACTTC.

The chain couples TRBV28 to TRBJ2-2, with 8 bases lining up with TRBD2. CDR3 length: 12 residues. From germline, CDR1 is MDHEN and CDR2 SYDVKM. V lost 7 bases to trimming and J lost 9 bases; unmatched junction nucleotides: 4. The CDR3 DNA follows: TGTGCCAGCAAGGAGCGGGGGTGGGAGCTGTTTTTT. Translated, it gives CASKERGWELFF. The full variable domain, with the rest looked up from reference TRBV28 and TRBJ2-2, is DVKVTQSSRYLVKRTGEKVFLECVQDMDHENMFWYRQDPGLGLRLIYFSYDVKMKEKGDIPEGYSVSREKKERFSLILESASTNQTSMYLCASKERGWELFFGEGSRLTVL.

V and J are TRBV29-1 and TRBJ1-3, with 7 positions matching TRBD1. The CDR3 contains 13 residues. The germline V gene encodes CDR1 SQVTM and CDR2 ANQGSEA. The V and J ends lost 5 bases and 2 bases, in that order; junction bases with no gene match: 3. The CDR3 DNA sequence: TGCAGCGTTCAACAGGGGACTGGAAACACCATATATTTT. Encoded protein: CSVQQGTGNTIYF.

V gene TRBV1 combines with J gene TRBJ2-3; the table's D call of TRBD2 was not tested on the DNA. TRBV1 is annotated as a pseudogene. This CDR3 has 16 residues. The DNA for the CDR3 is TGCACCAGCAGCCAGGACCGTCAGAGGGCGGCAGATACGCAGTATTTT. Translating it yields CTSSQDRQRAADTQYF.

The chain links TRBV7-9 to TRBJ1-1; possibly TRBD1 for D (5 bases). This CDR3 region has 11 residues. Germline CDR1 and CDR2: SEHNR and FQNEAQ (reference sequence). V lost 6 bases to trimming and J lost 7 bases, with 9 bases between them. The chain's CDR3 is CASRQDSEAFF. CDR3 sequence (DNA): TGTGCCAGCAGACAAGACAGTGAAGCTTTCTTT.

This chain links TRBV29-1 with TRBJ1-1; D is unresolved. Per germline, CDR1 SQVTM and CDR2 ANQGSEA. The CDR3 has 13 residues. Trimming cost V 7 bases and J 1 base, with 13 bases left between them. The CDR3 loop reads CSAAGGWNTEAFF. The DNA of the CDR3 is TGCAGCGCAGCAGGAGGGTGGAACACTGAAGCTTTCTTT.

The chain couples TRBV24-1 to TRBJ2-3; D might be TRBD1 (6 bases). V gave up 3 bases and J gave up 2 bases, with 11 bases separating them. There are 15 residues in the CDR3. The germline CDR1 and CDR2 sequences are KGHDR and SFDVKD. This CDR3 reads CATSDLRGTTDTQYF. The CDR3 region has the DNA TGTGCCACCAGTGATCTGAGGGGGACCACAGATACGCAGTATTTT.

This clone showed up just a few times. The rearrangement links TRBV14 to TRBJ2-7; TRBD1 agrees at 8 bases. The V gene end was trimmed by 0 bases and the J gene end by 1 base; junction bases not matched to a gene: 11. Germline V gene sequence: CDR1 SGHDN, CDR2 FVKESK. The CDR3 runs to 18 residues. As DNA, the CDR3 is TGTGCCAGCAGCCAAGATCTGGTTCGGACAGGGCGATCCTACGAGCAGTACTTC. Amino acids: CASSQDLVRTGRSYEQYF.

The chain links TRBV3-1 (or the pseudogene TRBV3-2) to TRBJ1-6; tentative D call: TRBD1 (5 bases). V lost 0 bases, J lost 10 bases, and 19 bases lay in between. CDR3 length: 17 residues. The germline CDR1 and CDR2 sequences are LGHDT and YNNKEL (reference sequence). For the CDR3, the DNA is TGTGCCAGCAGCCAAGAGGCTGTGCGCGGGAGGGACTCACCCCTCCACTTT. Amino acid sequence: CASSQEAVRGRDSPLHF.

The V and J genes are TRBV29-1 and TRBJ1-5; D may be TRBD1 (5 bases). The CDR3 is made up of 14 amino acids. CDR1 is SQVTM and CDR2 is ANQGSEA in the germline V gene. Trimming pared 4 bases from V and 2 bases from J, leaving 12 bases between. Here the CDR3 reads CSVGEGFGNQPQHF. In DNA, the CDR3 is TGCAGCGTTGGGGAGGGGTTCGGCAATCAGCCCCAGCATTTT.

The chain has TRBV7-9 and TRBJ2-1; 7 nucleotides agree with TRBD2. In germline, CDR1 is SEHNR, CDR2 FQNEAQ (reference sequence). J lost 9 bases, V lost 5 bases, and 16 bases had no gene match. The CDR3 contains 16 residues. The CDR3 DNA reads TGTGCCAGCAGCCCACTTGCGGGGCGGGAGATGAGTGAGCAGTTCTTC. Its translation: CASSPLAGREMSEQFF.

CDR3 in amino acids: CAVGTDRGGYNEQFF. The CDR3 nucleotides are TGTGCCGTCGGAACTGACAGGGGAGGGTACAATGAGCAGTTCTTC. The rearrangement joins TRBV7-2 to TRBJ2-1; tentatively, D is TRBD1 (8 bases). Germline loops: CDR1 SGHTA, CDR2 FQGNSA. The ends were cut back, 11 bases at V and 4 bases at J, with 21 bases in the middle. The CDR3 contains 15 residues.

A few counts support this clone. The CDR3 spells CASSIGGLTGGRENYGYTF. The CDR3 bases are TGTGCCAGTAGTATAGGGGGTCTGACAGGGGGCCGGGAAAACTATGGCTACACCTTC. The chain is built from TRBV19 and TRBJ1-2; 10 bases agree with TRBD1. V trimming: 1 base; J trimming: 2 bases; junction bases outside the gene matches: 13. The CDR3 totals 19 residues. The V gene's germline CDR1 is LNHDA and CDR2 SQIVND (reference sequence).

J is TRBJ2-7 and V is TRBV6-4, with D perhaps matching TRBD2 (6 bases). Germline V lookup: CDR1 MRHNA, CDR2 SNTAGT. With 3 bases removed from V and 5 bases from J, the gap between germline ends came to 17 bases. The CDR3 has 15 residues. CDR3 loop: CASSDRSTSLHEQYF. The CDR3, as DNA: TGTGCCAGCAGTGATCGAAGTACTAGCTTACACGAGCAGTACTTC.

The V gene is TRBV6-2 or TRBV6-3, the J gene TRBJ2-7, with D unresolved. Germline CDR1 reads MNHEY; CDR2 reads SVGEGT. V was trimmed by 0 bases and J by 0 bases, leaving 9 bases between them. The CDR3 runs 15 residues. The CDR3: CASSYSWAGSYEQYF. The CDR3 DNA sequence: TGTGCCAGCAGTTACTCGTGGGCCGGCTCCTACGAGCAGTACTTC.

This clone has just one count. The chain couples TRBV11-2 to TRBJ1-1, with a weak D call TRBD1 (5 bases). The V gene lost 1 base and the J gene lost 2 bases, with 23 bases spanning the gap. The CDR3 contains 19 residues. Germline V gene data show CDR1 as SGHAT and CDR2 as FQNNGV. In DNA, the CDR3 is TGTGCCAGCAGCTTAGGAAGCCTAGTACGGGGGAACTTAAACACTGAAGCTTTCTTT. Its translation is CASSLGSLVRGNLNTEAFF.

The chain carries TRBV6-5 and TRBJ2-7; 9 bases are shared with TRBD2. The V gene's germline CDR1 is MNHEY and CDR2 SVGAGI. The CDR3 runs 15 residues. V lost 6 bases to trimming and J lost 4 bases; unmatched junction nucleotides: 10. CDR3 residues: CASRTSGDPGYEQYF. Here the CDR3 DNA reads TGTGCCAGCAGGACTAGCGGAGATCCCGGGTACGAGCAGTACTTC.

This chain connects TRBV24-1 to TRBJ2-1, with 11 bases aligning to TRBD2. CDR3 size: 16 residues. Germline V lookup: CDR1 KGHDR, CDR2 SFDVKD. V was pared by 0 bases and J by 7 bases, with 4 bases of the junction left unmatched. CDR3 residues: CATSDLTSGSGNEQFF. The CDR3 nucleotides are TGTGCCACCAGTGATTTGACTAGCGGGAGTGGTAATGAGCAGTTCTTC.

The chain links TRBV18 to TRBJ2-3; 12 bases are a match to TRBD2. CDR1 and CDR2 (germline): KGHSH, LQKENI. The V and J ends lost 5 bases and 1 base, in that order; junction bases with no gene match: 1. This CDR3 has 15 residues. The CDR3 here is CASSRLAGGTDTQYF. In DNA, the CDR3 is TGTGCCAGCTCAAGACTAGCGGGGGGCACAGATACGCAGTATTTT.

The CDR3 coding sequence is TGTGCCAGCAGCTTAAGCCCGAGCGGGGGGGAGCTGTTTTTT. It is translated as CASSLSPSGGELFF. The chain uses TRBV7-3 and TRBJ2-2; a weak D match, TRBD2 (6 bases). The germline CDR1 and CDR2 sequences are SGHTA and FQGTGA. Trimming took off 1 base at V and 8 bases at J, with 11 bases between the two ends. This CDR3 spans 14 amino acids.